These 20 T cell receptor beta chains were all obtained from the same sample, sequenced in a study of identical twins (dated by TCRdb to the mid-2010s). Receptor amplification or capture employed 5' RACE. The sample was run on an Illumina HiSeq 2000. TCRdb itself trimmed the public reads at Q25 with fastp, ran MiXCR and retained productive beta chains. All rows with the same CDR3 protein become a single entry with the most common DNA and genes. Here the sample has 500,000 to 550,000 distinct CDR3 sequences; around 20% occur a single time. 0.91% of the sample is taken by the ten largest. These data are also associated with another study on T cells expressing NK-cell markers.

Source material: CD4+ T cells sorted from blood. The receptors originated from a woman between 18 and 29 years old in good health.

The chain joins TRBV5-4 to TRBJ1-2; no reliable D call. CDR1 SGHNT and CDR2 YYREEE come from the germline V gene (reference sequence). With 9 bases removed from V and 8 bases from J, the gap between germline ends came to 5 bases. This CDR3 is built from 8 residues. CDR3 region: CAIPGYTF. CDR3 DNA sequence: TGTGCCATTCCAGGCTACACCTTC.

CDR3 in DNA: TGCAGCGATTCCGGGACAGCGAATAACTATGGCTACACCTTC. The encoded protein is CSDSGTANNYGYTF. V is TRBV29-1 and J is TRBJ1-2; TRBD1 matches at 7 bases. CDR1 and CDR2 (germline): SQVTM, ANQGSEA. This CDR3 is built from 14 residues. J lost 1 base, V lost 7 bases, and 9 bases had no gene match. Full variable domain (outside the CDR3, taken from reference TRBV29-1 and TRBJ1-2): SAVISQKPSRDICQRGTSLTIQCQVDSQVTMMFWYRQQPGQSLTLIATANQGSEATYESGFVIDKFPISRPNLTFSTLTVSNMSPEDSSIYLCSDSGTANNYGYTFGSGTRLTVV.

There are a few counts of this clonotype. The chain recombines TRBV10-3 with TRBJ2-5, with 7 positions matching TRBD1. With V trimmed by 8 bases and J by 3 bases, 6 bases remained unmatched. The V gene's germline CDR1 is ENHRY and CDR2 SYGVKD. This CDR3 is 13 amino acids long. DNA of the CDR3: TGTGCCATCCCCGGACAGGACAAAGAGACCCAGTACTTC. Translating gives CAIPGQDKETQYF.

V is TRBV25-1 and J is TRBJ1-6, with D hard to call. Looked up from germline, CDR1 is MGHDK and CDR2 is SYGVNS. The CDR3 runs to 12 residues. V was shortened by 7 bases and J by 8 bases, with 9 bases between the two germline ends. The CDR3 reads CASNSYDSPLHF. The CDR3 DNA reads as TGTGCCAGCAATTCGTATGATTCACCCCTCCACTTT.

This clonotype has only a few counts. The rearrangement joins TRBV7-6 to TRBJ2-1; 9 bases map to TRBD2. Germline V gene lookup returns CDR1 SGHVS and CDR2 FNYEAQ. This CDR3 comprises 17 residues. The trim removed 5 bases at V and 7 bases at J, leaving 15 bases unmatched. CDR3 in amino acids: CASSLRGAASGTNEQFF. The DNA of the CDR3 is TGTGCCAGCAGCCTTAGAGGGGCTGCTAGCGGGACGAATGAGCAGTTCTTC.

V is TRBV3-1 and J is TRBJ2-3; D is unresolved. CDR1 is LGHDT and CDR2 is YNNKEL in the germline V gene (reference sequence). This CDR3 has 16 residues. The V and J ends lost 0 bases and 7 bases respectively, with 17 bases between them. The CDR3 spells CASSQDRGVVENTQYF. CDR3 nucleotides: TGTGCCAGCAGCCAAGATCGAGGAGTGGTTGAAAATACGCAGTATTTT.

The chain uses TRBV9 and TRBJ2-3; D is undetermined. The CDR3 is 14 residues long. Germline lookup yields CDR1 SGDLS and CDR2 YYNGEE. V lost 0 bases and J lost 4, with 9 bases in between. The CDR3 nucleotides are TGTGCCAGCAGCGTAGAGGCATACTCAGATACGCAGTATTTT. It specifies CASSVEAYSDTQYF. Supplemented by reference TRBV9 and TRBJ2-3, the full variable domain reads DSGVTQTPKHLITATGQRVTLRCSPRSGDLSVYWYQQSLDQGLQFLIQYYNGEERAKGNILERFSAQQFPDLHSELNLSSLELGDSALYFCASSVEAYSDTQYFGPGTRLTVL.

This clonotype was seen at least ten times. The rearrangement uses TRBV5-1 and TRBJ1-2; possibly TRBD1 for D (6 bases). Trimming stripped 5 bases from V and 0 bases from J, with 14 bases between. Germline V gene data show CDR1 as SGHRS and CDR2 as YFSETQ. This CDR3 is 15 amino acids long. The CDR3 is CASRRMDSANYGYTF. CDR3 nucleotide sequence: TGCGCCAGCAGGAGAATGGACAGCGCTAACTATGGCTACACCTTC.

The chain has TRBV20-1 and TRBJ1-1; D uncertain. Germline-derived CDR1 and CDR2 are DFQATT and SNEGSKA (reference sequence). Trimming took off 4 bases at V and 0 bases at J, with 6 bases between the two ends. The CDR3 is made up of 12 amino acids. The CDR3 here is CSAIGVNTEAFF. The DNA of the CDR3 is TGCAGTGCTATTGGGGTGAACACTGAAGCTTTCTTT.

This clonotype was found many times. The chain links TRBV5-1 to TRBJ2-1; 7 bases are shared with TRBD2. J was trimmed by 4 bases and V by 2 bases; bases with no gene match: 3. Germline lookup yields CDR1 SGHRS and CDR2 YFSETQ. The CDR3 runs to 14 residues. CDR3 region: CASSLQRGYNEQFF. The CDR3 bases are TGCGCCAGCAGCTTACAGCGGGGTTACAATGAGCAGTTCTTC. Filled out from reference TRBV5-1 and TRBJ2-1, the complete variable domain reads KAGVTQTPRYLIKTRGQQVTLSCSPISGHRSVSWYQQTPGQGLQFLFEYFSETQRNKGNFPGRFSGRQFSNSRSEMNVSTLELGDSALYLCASSLQRGYNEQFFGPGTRLTVL.

This chain links TRBV20-1 with TRBJ1-1; D is uncertain. V gave up 3 bases and J gave up 0 bases, with 5 bases separating them. Germline CDR1 reads DFQATT; CDR2 reads SNEGSKA (reference sequence). The CDR3 is 12 amino acids. CDR3 protein: CSASEMNTEAFF. The CDR3, as DNA: TGCAGTGCTAGTGAAATGAACACTGAAGCTTTCTTT.

The J gene is TRBJ2-3, the V gene TRBV20-1; 9 bases line up with TRBD2. This CDR3 spans 15 amino acids. V shed 2 bases, J shed 1 base, and the junction held 4 bases outside the gene matches. Germline V CDR1 and CDR2: DFQATT, SNEGSKA (reference sequence). DNA of the CDR3: TGCAGTGCTAGATGGGCTAGCGGGGGCACAGATACGCAGTATTTT. Translation gives CSARWASGGTDTQYF.

This clonotype was picked up a small number of times. The chain carries TRBV12-5 and TRBJ1-1; no clear D gene. The V and J ends lost 3 bases and 3 bases respectively, with 8 bases between them. CDR3 length: 13 residues. The germline V gene encodes CDR1 LGHNT and CDR2 FRNRAP. CDR3 sequence: CASGFRGDTEAFF. DNA of the CDR3: TGTGCTAGTGGTTTCCGGGGAGACACTGAAGCTTTCTTT.

The chain joins TRBV7-2 to TRBJ2-3, with D maybe TRBD2 (6 bases). Germline lookup yields CDR1 SGHTA and CDR2 FQGNSA. V was clipped by 5 bases and J by 4 bases, with 13 bases between them. The CDR3 covers 14 residues. The CDR3 loop reads CASSTDWGADTQYF. CDR3 in DNA: TGTGCCAGCAGCACGGACTGGGGGGCAGATACGCAGTATTTT.

The V call is TRBV11-2, the J call TRBJ2-3; D is undetermined. Trimming cost V 0 bases and J 6 bases, with 7 bases left between them. The CDR3 is made up of 13 amino acids. Germline CDR1 reads SGHAT; CDR2 reads FQNNGV. The CDR3 DNA follows: TGTGCCAGCAGCTTAGAGCCCAGGGATACGCAGTATTTT. The encoded protein is CASSLEPRDTQYF. Supplemented by reference TRBV11-2 and TRBJ2-3, the full variable domain reads EAGVAQSPRYKIIEKRQSVAFWCNPISGHATLYWYQQILGQGPKLLIQFQNNGVVDDSQLPKDRFSAERLKGVDSTLKIQPAKLEDSAVYLCASSLEPRDTQYFGPGTRLTVL.

This clonotype was observed a few times. This chain connects TRBV2 to TRBJ2-3; maybe TRBD2 (7 bases). The CDR3 runs to 16 residues. Germline V gives CDR1 SNHLY, CDR2 FYNNEI. V was pared by 3 bases and J by 3 bases, with 16 bases between. The CDR3: CASSDGTGRGTDTQYF. In nucleotides, the CDR3 is TGTGCCAGCAGTGACGGAACGGGGAGGGGGACAGATACGCAGTATTTT.

J is TRBJ1-5 and V is TRBV29-1, with unresolved D. The CDR3 consists of 13 residues. Trimming cost V 4 bases and J 5 bases, with 12 bases left between them. Germline-derived CDR1 and CDR2 are SQVTM and ANQGSEA. CDR3 coding DNA: TGCAGCGTTGCGATGAAACCCGATCAGCCCCAGCATTTT. It is translated as CSVAMKPDQPQHF.

This clonotype was observed a handful of times. The chain carries TRBV6-1 and TRBJ1-2; D possibly corresponds to TRBD1 (5 bases). This CDR3 is built from 14 residues. Germline V gene lookup returns CDR1 MNHNS and CDR2 SASEGT. V was cut by 6 bases and J by 3 bases, with 14 bases left in between. CDR3 region: CASSQGRMHYGYTF. CDR3 DNA: TGTGCCAGCAGCCAGGGACGGATGCACTATGGCTACACCTTC.

This clonotype appeared many times. The chain combines TRBV7-6 with TRBJ2-7, with D perhaps matching TRBD2 (6 bases). The CDR3 totals 15 residues. V was cut by 3 bases and J by 2 bases, with 14 bases left in between. The germline CDR1 and CDR2 sequences are SGHVS and FNYEAQ. DNA for the CDR3: TGTGCCAGCAGCTTGTATATGGAGGGGACCTACGAGCAGTACTTC. Translating gives CASSLYMEGTYEQYF.

This sequence joins TRBV5-1 and TRBJ2-3; TRBD2 might be the D (6 bases). V lost 6 bases to trimming and J lost 5 bases, with 22 bases between them. The CDR3 contains 16 residues. Germline V gene lookup returns CDR1 SGHRS and CDR2 YFSETQ. For the CDR3, the DNA is TGCGCCAGCATGTGGGGCGGGAACCTTGTCAGAGATACGCAGTATTTT. It specifies CASMWGGNLVRDTQYF.